These 21 T cell receptor beta chains originate from one sample sequenced in a study of blood T cells in healthy people across ages. The authors ran a second PCR of about 6 to 11 cycles using a sample-barcoded 5' primer and a J-beta primer mix. TCRdb re-called the 5' RACE reads with MiXCR, one entry per CDR3 protein. The profile shows nearly 800,000 distinct CDR3 sequences, around a quarter of them singletons. The data also belong to a second study, concerning T cells of mothers and their children.

The material sequenced was blood. Receptor source: a boy aged 10-17 years in good health.

On this clonotype: At one boundary the junction diverges from the germline segment, which might be a read error. V gene TRBV7-3 combines with J gene TRBJ2-3, with TRBD2 matching 9 bases. Germline V CDR1 and CDR2: SGHTA, FQGTGA. The CDR3 extends over 15 amino acids. The CDR3 protein is CASRLTSGSTDTQYF. The CDR3, as DNA: TGTGCCAGCAGACTGACTAGCGGAAGCACGGATACGCAGTATTTT.

This clonotype was seen only a few times. In DNA form, the CDR3 reads TGCAGCGTTGAGATCGACAGGGGACCAAACGAGCAGTACTTC. It specifies CSVEIDRGPNEQYF. J is TRBJ2-7 and V is TRBV29-1; 8 bases map to TRBD1. Germline lookup yields CDR1 SQVTM and CDR2 ANQGSEA. J gave up 5 bases and V 3 bases, and 9 bases lay outside the gene matches. CDR3 length equals 14 residues.

The J gene is TRBJ1-2, the V gene TRBV20-1; D is undetermined. Germline V CDR1 and CDR2: DFQATT, SNEGSKA (reference sequence). V gave up 3 bases and J gave up 2 bases, with 13 bases separating them. CDR3 length: 14 residues. The CDR3 protein is CSASTLRENYGYTF. The CDR3 DNA sequence: TGCAGTGCTAGTACCCTAAGGGAGAACTATGGCTACACCTTC.

The chain combines TRBV28 with TRBJ2-5; D is possibly TRBD1 (5 bases). V shed 5 bases and J shed 2 bases, with 21 bases lying between them. CDR1 and CDR2 from the germline V gene are MDHEN and SYDVKM. The CDR3 loop spans 17 amino acids. The CDR3 region has the DNA TGTGCCAGCAGTCCCCTCCAGTTAGGACGACAGCAAGAGACCCAGTACTTC. Protein product: CASSPLQLGRQQETQYF.

The J gene is TRBJ1-2, the V gene TRBV27; possibly TRBD1 for D (5 bases). V lost 6 bases, J lost 8 bases, and 16 bases lay in between. Germline CDR1 and CDR2: MNHEY and SMNVEV (reference sequence). CDR3 length equals 13 residues. The CDR3 DNA reads TGTGCCAGCAGCGGAAGGACATACAGGGGCTACACCTTC. Encoded protein: CASSGRTYRGYTF.

This clonotype was detected only a few times. The V gene is TRBV11-2, the J gene TRBJ2-2; D might be TRBD2 (7 bases). Trimming shortened V by 3 bases and J by 4 bases, and 12 bases separated the two germline ends. The CDR3 is made up of 15 amino acids. Germline assignment: CDR1 SGHAT and CDR2 FQNNGV. CDR3 loop: CASSLRGRVTGELFF. DNA of the CDR3: TGTGCCAGCAGCTTGCGGGGGCGGGTCACCGGGGAGCTGTTTTTT. Full variable domain (missing parts from reference TRBV11-2 and TRBJ2-2): EAGVAQSPRYKIIEKRQSVAFWCNPISGHATLYWYQQILGQGPKLLIQFQNNGVVDDSQLPKDRFSAERLKGVDSTLKIQPAKLEDSAVYLCASSLRGRVTGELFFGEGSRLTVL.

V is TRBV4-1 and J is TRBJ2-1, with 8 positions matching TRBD1. The J call may be in error: the DNA end matches TRBJ2-7 better. CDR3 length equals 14 residues. Germline loops: CDR1 MGHRA, CDR2 YSYEKL. The CDR3 coding sequence is TGCGCCAGCAGCCAAATAGGACAGGGATACGAGCAGTACTTC. This sequence encodes CASSQIGQGYEQYF.

This clonotype showed up just once. The CDR3: CASSYVQGNSPLHF. CDR3 sequence (DNA): TGTGCCAGCAGTTATGTACAGGGCAATTCACCCCTCCACTTT. The chain carries TRBV6-5 and TRBJ1-6; D may be TRBD1 (6 bases). CDR1 and CDR2 from the germline V gene are MNHEY and SVGAGI. This CDR3 contains 14 residues. The germline V and J ends were trimmed by 3 bases and 7 bases, with 10 bases remaining between them.

The chain is built from TRBV4-3 and TRBJ1-5, with D hard to call. V was trimmed by 0 bases and J by 3 bases, leaving 9 bases between them. Germline assignment: CDR1 LGHNA and CDR2 YSLEER. The CDR3 spans 15 residues. The CDR3 spells CASSQDYTYNQPQHF. The DNA of the CDR3 is TGCGCCAGCAGCCAAGATTACACCTACAATCAGCCCCAGCATTTT.

The V gene is TRBV5-1, the J gene TRBJ2-1; 10 bases line up with TRBD2. Germline V gives CDR1 SGHRS, CDR2 YFSETQ. The CDR3 extends over 18 amino acids. V lost 2 bases and J lost 1; bases outside the gene matches: 9. CDR3 region: CASSLSLAGVLSYNEQFF. The CDR3 bases are TGCGCCAGCAGCTTAAGTCTAGCGGGGGTGTTGTCCTACAATGAGCAGTTCTTC.

The V and J genes are TRBV29-1 and TRBJ1-2, with D tentatively TRBD1 (5 bases). This CDR3 comprises 12 residues. The V end was cut by 3 bases, the J end by 6 bases, with 11 bases between. From germline, CDR1 is SQVTM and CDR2 ANQGSEA. The CDR3 DNA sequence: TGCAGCGTTGACCGGACACATGATGGCTACACCTTC. Its translation is CSVDRTHDGYTF.

This clonotype has just a few counts. The V gene is TRBV16, the J gene TRBJ2-4; D uncertain. V was shortened by 0 bases and J by 2 bases, with 8 bases between the two germline ends. Germline CDR1 reads KGHSY; CDR2 reads FQNENV. The CDR3 extends over 15 amino acids. CDR3 nucleotide sequence: TGTGCCAGCAGCCAATCGGCACTGACCAAAAACATTCAGTACTTC. Translated: CASSQSALTKNIQYF.

The rearrangement links TRBV7-9 to TRBJ2-5, with TRBD2 matching 7 bases. Germline-derived CDR1 and CDR2 are SEHNR and FQNEAQ (reference sequence). The junction had 7 bases not matched to a gene; V was cut back by 4 bases and J by 2 bases. The CDR3 length is 15 residues. This CDR3 reads CASSSVSGIQETQYF. CDR3 sequence (DNA): TGTGCCAGCAGCTCTGTGAGCGGGATACAAGAGACCCAGTACTTC.

V is TRBV4-3 and J is TRBJ2-7; 8 nucleotides match TRBD1. Germline trimming cut 0 bases from V and 2 bases from J; bases unmatched to any gene: 15. The CDR3 contains 19 residues. The V gene's germline CDR1 is LGHNA and CDR2 YSLEER. The CDR3 region is CASSQDFGAGGHLPYEQYF. The CDR3 nucleotides are TGCGCCAGCAGCCAAGATTTTGGGGCAGGGGGCCATTTGCCCTACGAGCAGTACTTC.

The V and J genes are TRBV7-2 and TRBJ2-4; 7 bases agree with TRBD1. The CDR3 sequence is 17 residues long. Germline lookup yields CDR1 SGHTA and CDR2 FQGNSA. The V segment lost 2 bases and the J segment 1 base; nucleotides outside the gene matches: 8. The CDR3 bases are TGTGCCAGCAGCTTAAATAGTCCGGGACAGGCCAAAAACATTCAGTACTTC. It encodes CASSLNSPGQAKNIQYF.

This clonotype was seen more than once but under ten times. The rearrangement uses TRBV27 and TRBJ2-7; a weak D match, TRBD2 (6 bases). Trimming left V 6 bases short and J 4 bases short, with 13 bases between. The length of the CDR3 is 13 residues. The V gene's germline CDR1 is MNHEY and CDR2 SMNVEV (reference sequence). The CDR3 region has the DNA TGTGCCAGCAGGAGGAGGGGTTTGTACGAGCAGTACTTC. Encoded protein: CASRRRGLYEQYF.

This chain's CDR3 is CASSRRRDTGELFF. DNA of the CDR3: TGTGCCAGCAGTCGACGACGGGACACCGGGGAGCTGTTTTTT. The chain combines TRBV6-5 with TRBJ2-2; no definite D call. Deletions cut 5 bases from V and 3 bases from J, with 10 bases between. CDR1 and CDR2 (germline): MNHEY, SVGAGI. The CDR3 is 14 amino acids.

The chain uses TRBV28 and TRBJ1-5; 12 bases line up with TRBD1. Germline CDR1 and CDR2: MDHEN and SYDVKM. The CDR3 runs 16 residues. The ends lost 3 bases at V and 6 bases at J; junction bases unmatched: 6. The CDR3 protein is CASSLWGQGASQPQHF. CDR3 DNA: TGTGCCAGCAGTTTGTGGGGACAGGGGGCGAGTCAGCCCCAGCATTTT.

V and J are TRBV7-9 and TRBJ2-5, with D possibly being TRBD2 (6 bases). Germline V gene sequence: CDR1 SEHNR, CDR2 FQNEAQ (reference sequence). Trimming took off 0 bases at V and 5 bases at J, with 19 bases between the two ends. The CDR3 length is 17 residues. CDR3 DNA sequence: TGTGCCAGCAGCTTAGCGCGGGCGGGGACCGCCGGGGAGACCCAGTACTTC. It is translated as CASSLARAGTAGETQYF.

This chain links TRBV21-1 with TRBJ2-7; the D call TRBD1 from the table was never checked on the DNA. TRBV21-1 is assigned pseudogene status. The CDR3 has 13 amino acids. In nucleotides, the CDR3 is TGTGCCAGCTTCAGGGGGCCCTCCTACGAGCAGTACTTC. It encodes CASFRGPSYEQYF.

This clonotype was seen only a few times. This chain uses TRBV7-2 with TRBJ2-5; 13 bases are shared with TRBD2. The CDR3 length is 16 residues. Germline V lookup: CDR1 SGHTA, CDR2 FQGNSA. The junction had 8 bases not matched to a gene; V was cut back by 6 bases and J by 4 bases. The CDR3 region is CASRPTSGGALETQYF. The CDR3 DNA sequence: TGTGCCAGCAGACCAACTAGCGGGGGGGCCTTAGAGACCCAGTACTTC.